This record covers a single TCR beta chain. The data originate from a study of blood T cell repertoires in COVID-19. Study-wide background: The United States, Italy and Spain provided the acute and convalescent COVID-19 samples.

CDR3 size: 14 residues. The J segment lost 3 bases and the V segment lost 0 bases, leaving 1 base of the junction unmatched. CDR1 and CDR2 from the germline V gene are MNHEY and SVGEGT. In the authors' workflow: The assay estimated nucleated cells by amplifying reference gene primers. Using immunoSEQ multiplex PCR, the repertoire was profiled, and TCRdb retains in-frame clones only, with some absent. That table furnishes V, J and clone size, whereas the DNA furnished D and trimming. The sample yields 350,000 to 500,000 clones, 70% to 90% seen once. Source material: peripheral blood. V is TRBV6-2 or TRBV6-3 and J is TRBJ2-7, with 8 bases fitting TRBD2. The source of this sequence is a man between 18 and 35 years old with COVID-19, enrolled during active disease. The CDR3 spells CASSYSSGSYEQYF. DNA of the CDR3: TGTGCCAGCAGTTACTCCAGCGGGAGCTACGAGCAGTACTTC.